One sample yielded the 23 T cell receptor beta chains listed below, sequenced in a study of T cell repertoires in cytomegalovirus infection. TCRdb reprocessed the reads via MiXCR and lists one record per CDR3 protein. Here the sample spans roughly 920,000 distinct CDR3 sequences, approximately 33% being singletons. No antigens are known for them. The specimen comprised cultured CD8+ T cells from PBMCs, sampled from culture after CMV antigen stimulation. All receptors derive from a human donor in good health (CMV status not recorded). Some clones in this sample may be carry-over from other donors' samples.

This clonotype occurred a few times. The CDR3 here is CASTPRGGGNEQFF. As DNA, the CDR3 is TGTGCCAGCACCCCCCGCGGGGGGGGCAATGAGCAGTTCTTC. The gene calls are TRBV7-9 and TRBJ2-1; the match to TRBD2 covers 9 bases. Germline lookup yields CDR1 SEHNR and CDR2 FQNEAQ (reference sequence). The CDR3 length is 14 residues. V was clipped by 7 bases and J by 6 bases; unmatched bases: 7.

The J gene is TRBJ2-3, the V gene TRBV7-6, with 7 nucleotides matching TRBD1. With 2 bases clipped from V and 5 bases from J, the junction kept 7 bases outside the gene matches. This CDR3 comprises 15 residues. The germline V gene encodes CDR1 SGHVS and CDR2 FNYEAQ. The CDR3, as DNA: TGTGCCAGCAGCTTACAAGGGGGCTTGGGAGATACGCAGTATTTT. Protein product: CASSLQGGLGDTQYF.

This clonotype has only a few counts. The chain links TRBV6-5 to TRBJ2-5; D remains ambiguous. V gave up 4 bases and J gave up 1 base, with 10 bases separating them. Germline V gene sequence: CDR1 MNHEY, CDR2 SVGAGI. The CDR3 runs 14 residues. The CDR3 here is CASSSSALQETQYF. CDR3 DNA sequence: TGTGCCAGCAGTTCGAGCGCACTCCAAGAGACCCAGTACTTC.

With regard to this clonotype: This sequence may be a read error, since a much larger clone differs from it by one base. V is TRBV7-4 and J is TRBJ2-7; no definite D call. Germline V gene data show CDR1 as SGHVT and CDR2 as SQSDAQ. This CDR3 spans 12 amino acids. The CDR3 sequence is CVSSLTADEQYF. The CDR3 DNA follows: TGTGTCAGCAGCCTTACCGCGGACGAGCAGTACTTC. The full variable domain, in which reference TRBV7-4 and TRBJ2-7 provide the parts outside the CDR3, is GAGVSQSPRYKVAKRGRDVALRCDSISGHVTLYWYRQTLGQGSEVLTYSQSDAQRDKSGRPSGRFSAERPERSVSTLKIQRTEQGDSAVYLCVSSLTADEQYFGPGTRLTVT.

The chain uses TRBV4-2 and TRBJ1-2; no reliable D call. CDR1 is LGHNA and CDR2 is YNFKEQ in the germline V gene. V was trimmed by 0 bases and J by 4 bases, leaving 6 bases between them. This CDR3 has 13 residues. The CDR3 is CASSQDLVYGYTF. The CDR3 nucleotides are TGTGCCAGCAGCCAAGATTTGGTCTATGGCTACACCTTC.

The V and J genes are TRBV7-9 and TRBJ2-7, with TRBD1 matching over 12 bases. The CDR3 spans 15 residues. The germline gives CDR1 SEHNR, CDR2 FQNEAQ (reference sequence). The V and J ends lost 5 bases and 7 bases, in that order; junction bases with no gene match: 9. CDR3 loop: CASSPGTGGLWEQYF. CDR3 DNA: TGTGCCAGCAGCCCAGGGACAGGGGGCCTTTGGGAGCAGTACTTC.

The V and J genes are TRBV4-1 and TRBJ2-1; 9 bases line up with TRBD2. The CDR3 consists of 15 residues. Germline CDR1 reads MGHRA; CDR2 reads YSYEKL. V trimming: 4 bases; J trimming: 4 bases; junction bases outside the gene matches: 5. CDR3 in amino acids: CASSPVAGDYNEQFF. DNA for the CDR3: TGCGCCAGCAGCCCAGTAGCGGGGGATTACAATGAGCAGTTCTTC.

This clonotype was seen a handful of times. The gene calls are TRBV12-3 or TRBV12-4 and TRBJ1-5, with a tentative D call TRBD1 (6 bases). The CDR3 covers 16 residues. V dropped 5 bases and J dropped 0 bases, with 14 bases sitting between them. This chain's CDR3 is CASSPWDKYSNQPQHF. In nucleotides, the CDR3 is TGTGCCAGCAGTCCTTGGGACAAATATAGCAATCAGCCCCAGCATTTT.

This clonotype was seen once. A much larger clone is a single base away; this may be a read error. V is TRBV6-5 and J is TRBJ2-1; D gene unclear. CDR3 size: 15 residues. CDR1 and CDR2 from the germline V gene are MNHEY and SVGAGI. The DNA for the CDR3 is TGTGCCAACAGTCTCCAAAGACAATTTGGGAATGAGCAGTTCTTC. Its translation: CANSLQRQFGNEQFF.

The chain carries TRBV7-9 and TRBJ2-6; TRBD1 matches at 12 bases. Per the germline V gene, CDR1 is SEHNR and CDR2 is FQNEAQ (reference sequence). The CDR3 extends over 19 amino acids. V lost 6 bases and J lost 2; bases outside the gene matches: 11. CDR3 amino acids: CASRPGDRGLLAGANVLTF. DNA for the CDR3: TGTGCCAGCAGACCCGGGGACAGGGGGCTTTTAGCTGGGGCCAACGTCCTGACTTTC.

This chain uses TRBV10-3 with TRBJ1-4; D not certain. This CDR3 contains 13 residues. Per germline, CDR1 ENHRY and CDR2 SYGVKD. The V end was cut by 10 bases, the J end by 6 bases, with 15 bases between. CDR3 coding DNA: TGTGCCAGTGGCGGACCGGATGATGAAAAACTGTTTTTT. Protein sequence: CASGGPDDEKLFF.

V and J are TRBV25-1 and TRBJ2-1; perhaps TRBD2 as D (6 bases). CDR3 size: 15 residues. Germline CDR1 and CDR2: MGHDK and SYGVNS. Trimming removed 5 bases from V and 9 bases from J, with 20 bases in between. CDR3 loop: CASSHLARVNTEQFF. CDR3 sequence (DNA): TGTGCCAGCAGTCATCTAGCGAGGGTCAACACTGAGCAGTTCTTC.

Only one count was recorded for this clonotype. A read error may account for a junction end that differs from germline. This CDR3 reads CVSTQHGYGYTF. DNA of the CDR3: TGTGTCAGCACCCAACACGGTTATGGCTACACCTTC. V is TRBV6-1 and J is TRBJ1-2; D ambiguous. Per germline, CDR1 MNHNS and CDR2 SASEGT. The CDR3 has 12 residues.

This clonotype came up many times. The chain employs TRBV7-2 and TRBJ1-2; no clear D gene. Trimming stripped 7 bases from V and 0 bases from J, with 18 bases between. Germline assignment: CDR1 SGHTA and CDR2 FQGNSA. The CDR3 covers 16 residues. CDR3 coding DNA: TGTGCCAGCACCTTGGGGATTCTTCGTACTAACTATGGCTACACCTTC. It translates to CASTLGILRTNYGYTF. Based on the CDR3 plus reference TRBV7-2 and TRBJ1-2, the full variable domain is GAGVSQSPSNKVTEKGKDVELRCDPISGHTALYWYRQSLGQGLEFLIYFQGNSAPDKSGLPSDRFSAERTGGSVSTLTIQRTQQEDSAVYLCASTLGILRTNYGYTFGSGTRLTVV.

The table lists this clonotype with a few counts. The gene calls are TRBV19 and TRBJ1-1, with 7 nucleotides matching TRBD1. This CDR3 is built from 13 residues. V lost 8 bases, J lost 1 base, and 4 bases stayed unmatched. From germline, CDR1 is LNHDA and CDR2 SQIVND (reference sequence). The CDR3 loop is CASAGQQNTEAFF. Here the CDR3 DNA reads TGTGCCAGTGCGGGACAGCAGAACACTGAAGCTTTCTTT.

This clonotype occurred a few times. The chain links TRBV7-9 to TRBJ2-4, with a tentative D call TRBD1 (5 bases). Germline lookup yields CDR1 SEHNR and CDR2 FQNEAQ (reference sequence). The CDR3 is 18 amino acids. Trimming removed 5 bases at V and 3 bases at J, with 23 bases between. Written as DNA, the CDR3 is TGTGCCAGCAGCCCCCAGACACAGGCCCGGATGGGCAAAAACATTCAGTACTTC. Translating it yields CASSPQTQARMGKNIQYF. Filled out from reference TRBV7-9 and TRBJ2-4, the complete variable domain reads DTGVSQNPRHKITKRGQNVTFRCDPISEHNRLYWYRQTLGQGPEFLTYFQNEAQLEKSRLLSDRFSAERPKGSFSTLEIQRTEQGDSAMYLCASSPQTQARMGKNIQYFGAGTRLSVL.

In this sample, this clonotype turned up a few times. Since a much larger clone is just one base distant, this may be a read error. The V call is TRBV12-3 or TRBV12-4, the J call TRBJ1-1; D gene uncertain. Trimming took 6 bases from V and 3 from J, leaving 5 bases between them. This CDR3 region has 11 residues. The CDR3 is CASSFDTEAFF. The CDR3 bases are TGTGCCAGCAGCTTCGACACTGAAGCTTTCTTT.

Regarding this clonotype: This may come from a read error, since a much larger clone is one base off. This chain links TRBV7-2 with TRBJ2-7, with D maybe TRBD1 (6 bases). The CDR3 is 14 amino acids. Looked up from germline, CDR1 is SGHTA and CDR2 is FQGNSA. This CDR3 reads CANSLGRQAYEQYF. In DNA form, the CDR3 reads TGTGCCAACAGCTTAGGCCGACAGGCCTACGAGCAGTACTTC.

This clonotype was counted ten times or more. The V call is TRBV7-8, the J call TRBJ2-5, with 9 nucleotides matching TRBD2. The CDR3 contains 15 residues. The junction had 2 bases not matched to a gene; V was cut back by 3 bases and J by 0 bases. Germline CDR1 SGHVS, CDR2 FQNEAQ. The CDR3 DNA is TGTGCCAGCAGCTTGCGGGGGGGACACCAAGAGACCCAGTACTTC. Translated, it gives CASSLRGGHQETQYF.

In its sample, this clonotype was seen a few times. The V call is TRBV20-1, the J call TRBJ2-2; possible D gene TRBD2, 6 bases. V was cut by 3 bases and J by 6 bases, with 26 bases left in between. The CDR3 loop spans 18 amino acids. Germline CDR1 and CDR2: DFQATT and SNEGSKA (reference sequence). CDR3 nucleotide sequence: TGCAGTGCTAGGCCCCGGGACTTCGTGGATTTGAGGTCCGGGGAGCTGTTTTTT. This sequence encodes CSARPRDFVDLRSGELFF.

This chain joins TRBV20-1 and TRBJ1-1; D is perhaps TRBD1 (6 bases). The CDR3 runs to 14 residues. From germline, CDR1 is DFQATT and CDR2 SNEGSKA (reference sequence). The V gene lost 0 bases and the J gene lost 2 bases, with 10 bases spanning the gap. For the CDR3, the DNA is TGCAGTGCTAGAGATCCGACAGGTAACACTGAAGCTTTCTTT. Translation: CSARDPTGNTEAFF.

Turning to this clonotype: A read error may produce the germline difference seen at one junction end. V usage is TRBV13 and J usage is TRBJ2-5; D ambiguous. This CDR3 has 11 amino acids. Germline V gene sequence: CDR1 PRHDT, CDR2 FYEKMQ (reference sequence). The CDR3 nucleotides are TGTGTCAGCAGCTGGCAAGAGACCCAGTACTTC. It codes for CVSSWQETQYF. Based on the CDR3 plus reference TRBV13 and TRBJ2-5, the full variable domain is AAGVIQSPRHLIKEKRETATLKCYPIPRHDTVYWYQQGPGQDPQFLISFYEKMQSDKGSIPDRFSAQQFSDYHSELNMSSLELGDSALYFCVSSWQETQYFGPGTRLLVL.

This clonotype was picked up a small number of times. In DNA form, the CDR3 reads TGTGCCAGCAGCTTAACATCTGCTTACTACGAGCAGTACTTC. Protein: CASSLTSAYYEQYF. V and J are TRBV7-9 and TRBJ2-7, with D uncertain. CDR3 length: 14 amino acids. Trimming cost V 2 bases and J 3 bases, with 11 bases left between them. Germline V gene sequence: CDR1 SEHNR, CDR2 FQNEAQ (reference sequence).